The present entry profiles one TCR beta chain with its context. No antigen is known for it. The sample is drawn from a study of identical twins. Whole-study findings and limits: Within monozygotic twins, out-of-frame TCR alpha sharing was underestimated by the models. Conclusions came from cross-sectional statistical analysis, not from following the same donors.

The CDR3 totals 16 residues. Per the germline V gene, CDR1 is DFQATT and CDR2 is SNEGSKA (reference sequence). V shed 1 base and J shed 4 bases, with 20 bases lying between them. There were only healthy Caucasians among the donors. Template switching, a step in the protocol, added a universal primer site, and cDNA carried unique molecular identifiers. Using its own MiXCR run on the 5' RACE reads, TCRdb lists one record per CDR3 protein. The table lists 1.5 million to 2 million distinct CDR3 sequences, 25% to 35% of them singletons. The chain links TRBV20-1 to TRBJ2-7, with D perhaps TRBD1 or TRBD2 (6 bases each). The TCR sequence derives from a newborn girl in good health. The sample was cord blood. The chain's CDR3 is CSARGGGFVREYEQYF. CDR3 DNA sequence: TGCAGTGCTAGAGGAGGGGGGTTCGTAAGGGAATACGAGCAGTACTTC.